Following are 24 T cell receptor beta chains from one sample sequenced in a study of blood T cell repertoires in COVID-19. TCRdb's copy holds only in-frame clones and misses some; the assay was immunoSEQ multiplex PCR. The profile shows approximately 24,000 clones, about 89% of them singletons. Sample: peripheral blood. These receptors all come from a man aged 65 to 79 with COVID-19, enrolled during active disease.

The V call is TRBV7-9, the J call TRBJ2-3; 11 bases match TRBD1. Germline values: CDR1 SEHNR, CDR2 FQNEAQ (reference sequence). CDR3 size: 16 residues. The junction had 10 bases not matched to a gene; V was cut back by 5 bases and J by 6 bases. The DNA of the CDR3 is TGTGCCAGCAGCCCTTGGACAGGGGGCGGCTGGGATACGCAGTATTTT. Its translation is CASSPWTGGGWDTQYF.

By its share, this clone is large. The chain carries TRBV6-5 and TRBJ2-7; D gene ambiguous. Germline lookup yields CDR1 MNHEY and CDR2 SVGAGI. The CDR3 has 14 amino acids. Trimming stripped 2 bases from V and 6 bases from J, with 14 bases between. CDR3 DNA sequence: TGTGCCAGCAGTTACGAGCTGTCTGGGCTCGAGCAGTACTTC. Translation: CASSYELSGLEQYF.

V gene TRBV6-6 combines with J gene TRBJ1-2; 7 bases align to TRBD1. Germline V gene data show CDR1 as MNHNY and CDR2 as SVGAGI (reference sequence). The CDR3 totals 19 residues. J gave up 7 bases and V 5 bases, and 25 bases lay outside the gene matches. The CDR3 loop reads CASSLFSQTGSTLGGGYTF. The CDR3 DNA reads TGTGCCAGCAGTCTCTTCTCTCAGACAGGGTCCACCCTAGGGGGTGGCTACACCTTC.

This clone was picked up one time. The CDR3 region is CASGAAPGQGLEQYF. CDR3 nucleotide sequence: TGTGCCAGCGGGGCGGCTCCGGGACAGGGACTCGAGCAGTACTTC. The chain employs TRBV5-4 and TRBJ2-7; 9 nucleotides match TRBD1. J gave up 6 bases and V 7 bases, and 14 bases lay outside the gene matches. This CDR3 comprises 15 residues. From germline, CDR1 is SGHNT and CDR2 YYREEE (reference sequence).

This sequence joins TRBV6-4 and TRBJ1-2, with TRBD1 as a possible D gene (6 bases). This CDR3 has 15 residues. Deletions cut 2 bases from V and 8 bases from J, with 18 bases between. Germline V gives CDR1 MRHNA, CDR2 SNTAGT. For the CDR3, the DNA is TGTGCCAGCAGTGACGGGGGCCAGGGCCTTAAGGGCTACACCTTC. Translating gives CASSDGGQGLKGYTF.

The V call is TRBV29-1, the J call TRBJ2-5; 9 nucleotides align to TRBD2. This CDR3 comprises 14 residues. The J segment lost 1 base and the V segment lost 8 bases, leaving 8 bases of the junction unmatched. In germline, CDR1 is SQVTM, CDR2 ANQGSEA. CDR3 nucleotide sequence: TGCAGCTTCCGAGGACTAGCGCCCCAAGAGACCCAGTACTTC. It specifies CSFRGLAPQETQYF.

V is TRBV5-1 and J is TRBJ1-1; D is unresolved. CDR1 is SGHRS and CDR2 is YFSETQ in the germline V gene. Trimming removed 2 bases from V and 5 bases from J, with 7 bases in between. The CDR3 runs 12 residues. The CDR3 sequence is CASSFEGTEAFF. CDR3 DNA sequence: TGCGCCAGCAGCTTTGAGGGAACTGAAGCTTTCTTT.

The V and J genes are TRBV27 and TRBJ2-7, with D uncertain. The CDR3 has 15 residues. V shed 2 bases and J shed 3 bases, with 14 bases lying between them. Germline CDR1 MNHEY, CDR2 SMNVEV (reference sequence). The CDR3 spells CASSLGVSGRYEQYF. The CDR3 DNA sequence: TGTGCCAGCAGTTTAGGTGTATCAGGTCGCTACGAGCAGTACTTC.

The table lists this clone with a count of one. The chain uses TRBV7-9 and TRBJ2-2; tentatively, D is TRBD2 (7 bases). Germline loops: CDR1 SEHNR, CDR2 FQNEAQ (reference sequence). The CDR3 length is 17 residues. V was clipped by 7 bases and J by 5 bases, with 23 bases between them. CDR3 coding DNA: TGTGCCAGCATGCCCGGGGCGGGAGAAAGGGGGACCGGGGAGCTGTTTTTT. It specifies CASMPGAGERGTGELFF.

This clone has a single count. The chain carries TRBV11-3 and TRBJ2-1; TRBD2 is a possible D gene (5 bases). The CDR3 length is 14 residues. Trimming cost V 2 bases and J 7 bases, with 12 bases left between them. Germline CDR1 SGHNT, CDR2 YENEEA. The CDR3 sequence is CASSLTFRGNEQFF. The CDR3, as DNA: TGTGCCAGCAGCTTAACGTTTCGGGGAAATGAGCAGTTCTTC.

In its sample, this clone ranks as medium-sized (0.01 to 0.1%). This rearrangement joins TRBV7-9 to TRBJ2-4; D ambiguous. The CDR3 is 15 residues long. Trimming took off 5 bases at V and 0 bases at J, with 11 bases between the two ends. Per the germline V gene, CDR1 is SEHNR and CDR2 is FQNEAQ (reference sequence). The CDR3: CASSRTGLAKNIQYF. In nucleotides, the CDR3 is TGTGCCAGCAGCCGCACGGGTCTAGCCAAAAACATTCAGTACTTC.

This clone was counted a single time. One end of the junction is discordant with germline, which a read error may explain. The rearrangement links TRBV20-1 to TRBJ2-2; TRBD2 aligns across 7 bases. Germline CDR1 DFQATT, CDR2 SNEGSKA (reference sequence). The CDR3 loop spans 15 amino acids. The chain's CDR3 is CSASPAGVVTGELFF. The CDR3, as DNA: TGCAGCGCTAGTCCGGCGGGAGTGGTCACCGGGGAGCTGTTTTTT.

CDR3 amino acids: CASSLRGTGELFF. The CDR3, as DNA: TGTGCCAGCAGTTTAAGGGGTACCGGGGAGCTGTTTTTT. This rearrangement joins TRBV12-3 or TRBV12-4 to TRBJ2-2; a possible D gene is TRBD1 (5 bases). Trimming took 2 bases from V and 5 from J, leaving 6 bases between them. The CDR3 is made up of 13 amino acids.

The V gene is TRBV3-1 (or the pseudogene TRBV3-2), the J gene TRBJ2-3; perhaps TRBD1 as D (6 bases). The CDR3 loop spans 14 amino acids. V lost 3 bases to trimming and J lost 3 bases, with 10 bases between them. The germline CDR1 and CDR2 sequences are LGHDT and YNNKEL (reference sequence). CDR3 region: CASSQGAGTDTQYF. As DNA, the CDR3 is TGTGCCAGCAGCCAGGGGGCAGGAACAGATACGCAGTATTTT.

This clone occurred once. This chain connects TRBV20-1 to TRBJ2-1, with TRBD2 identical over 12 bases. CDR3 size: 15 residues. Germline V gives CDR1 DFQATT, CDR2 SNEGSKA (reference sequence). V lost 3 bases, J lost 8 bases, and 8 bases stayed unmatched. The DNA of the CDR3 is TGCAGTGCTAGTCTGCGGACTAGCGGGATCGATGAGCAGTTCTTC. Amino acids: CSASLRTSGIDEQFF.

V gene TRBV7-9 combines with J gene TRBJ2-7; 8 bases line up with TRBD1. CDR1 and CDR2 from the germline V gene are SEHNR and FQNEAQ (reference sequence). The CDR3 extends over 14 amino acids. V lost 5 bases, J lost 4 bases, and 7 bases stayed unmatched. The CDR3 loop is CASSKTGELYEQYF. DNA for the CDR3: TGTGCCAGCAGCAAGACAGGGGAACTTTACGAGCAGTACTTC. Together with reference TRBV7-9 and TRBJ2-7, the CDR3 gives the full variable domain: DTGVSQNPRHKITKRGQNVTFRCDPISEHNRLYWYRQTLGQGPEFLTYFQNEAQLEKSRLLSDRFSAERPKGSFSTLEIQRTEQGDSAMYLCASSKTGELYEQYFGPGTRLTVT.

The chain recombines TRBV5-1 with TRBJ2-7, with D tentatively TRBD2 (5 bases). The CDR3 has 15 amino acids. CDR1 and CDR2 (germline): SGHRS, YFSETQ. V was pared by 0 bases and J by 4 bases, with 14 bases between. CDR3 in amino acids: CASSLDRDAAYEQYF. DNA for the CDR3: TGCGCCAGCAGCTTGGATCGGGATGCGGCTTACGAGCAGTACTTC.

The chain carries TRBV6-6 and TRBJ2-7, with 11 bases that match TRBD1. The CDR3 covers 15 residues. CDR1 is MNHNY, CDR2 SVGAGI, per germline (reference sequence). The V gene end was trimmed by 2 bases and the J gene end by 4 bases; junction bases not matched to a gene: 4. The CDR3 coding sequence is TGTGCCAGCAGTTACGGGGGGACAGGGGGATACGAGCAGTACTTC. Its translation: CASSYGGTGGYEQYF.

The gene calls are TRBV5-8 and TRBJ2-3; 11 positions match TRBD2. Trimming took 6 bases from V and 5 from J; bases not matched to a gene: 8. The CDR3 sequence is 15 residues long. The germline V gene has CDR1 SGHTS and CDR2 YDEGEE. The CDR3 coding sequence is TGTGCCAGCACGGTACTAGCGGGGGCGTTAGATACGCAGTATTTT. Protein: CASTVLAGALDTQYF.

This clone has just one count. The genes are TRBV30 and TRBJ2-7; 11 bases match TRBD2. Germline CDR1 is GTSNPN and CDR2 is SVGIG (reference sequence). The CDR3 sequence is 15 residues long. V was pared by 3 bases and J by 1 base, with 5 bases of the junction left unmatched. The chain's CDR3 is CAWRASGRPSYEQYF. Written as DNA, the CDR3 is TGTGCCTGGAGAGCTAGCGGGAGGCCTTCCTACGAGCAGTACTTC.

The genes are TRBV7-9 and TRBJ2-5; 11 nucleotides align to TRBD2. V trimming: 5 bases; J trimming: 4 bases; junction bases outside the gene matches: 6. This CDR3 region has 15 residues. From germline, CDR1 is SEHNR and CDR2 FQNEAQ (reference sequence). Here the CDR3 DNA reads TGTGCCAGCAGCGAACTAGCGGGGGTGGGAGAGACCCAGTACTTC. This sequence encodes CASSELAGVGETQYF. Combining the CDR3 with reference TRBV7-9 and TRBJ2-5 gives the whole variable domain DTGVSQNPRHKITKRGQNVTFRCDPISEHNRLYWYRQTLGQGPEFLTYFQNEAQLEKSRLLSDRFSAERPKGSFSTLEIQRTEQGDSAMYLCASSELAGVGETQYFGPGTRLLVL.

The chain has TRBV5-1 and TRBJ1-4; D is uncertain. The ends were cut back, 0 bases at V and 4 bases at J, with 10 bases in the middle. Germline V gene data show CDR1 as SGHRS and CDR2 as YFSETQ. This CDR3 contains 15 residues. This CDR3 reads CASSLASGFNEKLFF. Written as DNA, the CDR3 is TGCGCCAGCAGCTTGGCCTCGGGATTTAATGAAAAACTGTTTTTT.

The chain uses TRBV7-9 and TRBJ1-1; D perhaps matches TRBD1 (6 bases). The CDR3 consists of 13 residues. V lost 1 base and J lost 7, with 10 bases in between. CDR1 SEHNR and CDR2 FQNEAQ come from the germline V gene (reference sequence). The CDR3 sequence: CASSLEPTGEAFF. CDR3 bases: TGTGCCAGCAGCTTAGAACCGACAGGTGAAGCTTTCTTT.

The V gene is TRBV6-5, the J gene TRBJ2-3; tentative D call: TRBD1 (6 bases). The CDR3 extends over 15 amino acids. From germline, CDR1 is MNHEY and CDR2 SVGAGI. The V and J ends lost 6 bases and 2 bases respectively, with 15 bases between them. Here the CDR3 reads CASRDPDSNTDTQYF. Written as DNA, the CDR3 is TGTGCCAGCAGGGATCCGGACAGTAACACAGATACGCAGTATTTT.